This section outlines one T cell receptor (beta chain) sequence together with its context. This clonotype has only a few counts. This clone's antigen is unknown. Base qualities are not provided; no much larger clone lies one nucleotide away. To prepare the library, 5' RACE was applied. For sequencing, an Illumina HiSeq 2500 was employed. A second PCR of 7 to 11 cycles was run with a J-beta primer mix and a sample-barcoded 5' primer. A template-switch 5' adaptor carrying 12 random nucleotides introduced a unique molecular identifier onto each TCR beta cDNA molecule. Each sample yielded at least 3 million CDR3-containing paired-end reads. First-strand cDNA was synthesized from all RNA with the Mint cDNA synthesis kit, primed by a TRBC-specific oligonucleotide. After uracil-DNA glycosylase treatment, a first 18-cycle PCR used universal primers M1SS and BC2_uni_R on all cDNA. In the original analysis: Each sample was normalized by randomly selecting 1 million high-quality reads, each carrying a distinct molecular identifier. Instead of being binned into consensus sequences, reads with shared molecular identifiers were discarded. MiTCR, run with a Q25 quality threshold and the strictest error-elimination algorithm, handled CDR3 identification, clonotype clustering and error correction. Lower-bound total TCR beta diversity was estimated with a nonparametric unseen species model using Euler transformation. Starting from the raw public reads, TCRdb applied fastp trimming at Q25, assembled clones with MiXCR and retained in-frame beta chains. Every distinct CDR3 protein forms one entry, paired with its most common genes and DNA. Here the V and J calls rest on TCRdb's processing, not on the authors' analysis. For this sample there are approximately 790,000 distinct CDR3 sequences; around 62% appear just once. Of the sample, around a quarter is held by the ten largest clones.

This entry is derived from a study of blood T cells in healthy people across ages (dated by TCRdb to 2015 to 2017). For the wider study: In model experiments, template switching captured roughly one uniquely barcoded TCR beta cDNA molecule for every two T cells. Using deep sequencing normalized with unique cDNA molecular identifiers, the study measured how TCR beta repertoire diversity changes with age. Four age groups were formed from the donors: young (average approximately 16 years), middle-aged (around 41), aged (approximately 60) and long-lived (about 80). To avoid experimental bias, donors of different ages were randomly spread across the sequencing lanes. The study analyzed two additional independent replicas of 1 million unique cDNA reads from the same blood draw for two donors, one aged 18 to 29 and one aged 80 or older. The study at large found these results: A strong correlation was found between observed TCR beta diversity and the percentage of naive T cells measured by flow cytometry. Compared with the aged group, the long-lived group had more naive CD4+ T cells, fewer expanded clones and increased TCR diversity, suggesting age selection. Because profiling used bulk unsorted PBMCs, naive and antigen-experienced compartments could not be compared conclusively. Total diversity estimates from one million sequenced T cells were considered lower bounds and underestimates. Donor CMV infection status was unknown, potentially confounding age-related changes in expanded clonotypes. Observed TCR beta diversity per million T cells fell roughly linearly with age, and a significant reduction was already apparent by age roughly 41.

Systemically healthy Caucasian individuals from Russia, 35 to 50 in total and aged about 6 to 95 years, were included as donors. Each donor gave ten milliliters of peripheral blood, drawn into EDTA-treated Vacutainer tubes. Ficoll-Paque density-gradient centrifugation was used to isolate PBMCs, with at least 6.5 million per sample. Total RNA was extracted from PBMCs with Trizol reagent, with at least 6 micrograms obtained per sample. For every donor, an aliquot of PBMCs went through flow cytometry to measure the percentages of naive CD45RAhigh/CD27high T cells. Sequencing was carried out using blood. The receptor was derived from a man aged 25 to 40 in good health.

The CDR3 reads CSVEIRDGYTF. The DNA sequence is as follows: TGCAGCGTTGAGATCAGGGACGGCTACACCTTC. The chain is assembled from TRBV29-1 and TRBJ1-2; the D segment could be TRBD1, given 5 matching bases. Measured from the cysteine to the phenylalanine, the CDR3 is 11 residues long. The retained sequence is limited to the CDR3, 33 bases, with the frame set at the first base. A distance of 10 bases separates the germline ends of V and J, which lose 3 bases and 8 bases respectively. Sequences SQVTM (CDR1) and ANQGSEA (CDR2) are obtained from the germline V gene.